Listed below are T cell receptor beta chains from one sample, sequenced in a study of tumor-infiltrating lymphocytes in primary liver carcinoma. Via MiXCR, TCRdb re-called the multiplex PCR reads, giving one row per CDR3 protein. This sample carries fewer than 400,000 distinct CDR3 sequences, approximately 58% of them seen once, and the ten largest clones take over 15%. Sequenced sample: peripheral blood. The receptors shown here come from a woman in her thirties with primary liver carcinoma and hepatitis B virus infection. The CDR3 runs from the conserved cysteine through the conserved F or W. The order of the fields is D gene, clone size, J gene, V gene, CDR3 protein, CDR3 DNA. D genes are given only for firm matches. Only part of the rows carry a size: once, few, many, or a class if the clone is expanded.

TRBD1	few	TRBJ2-5	TRBV13	CASRRRDRGLETQYF	TGTGCCAGCAGGCGGCGGGACAGGGGTCTTGAGACCCAGTACTTC
-	few	TRBJ2-3	TRBV5-6	CASSPLGEGTDTQYF	TGTGCCAGCAGCCCCCTCGGGGAGGGCACAGATACGCAGTATTTT
-	few	TRBJ1-6	TRBV12-3/TRBV12-4	CASSLYTGYNSPLHF	TGTGCCAGCAGTCTTTACACGGGGTATAATTCACCCCTCCACTTT
TRBD2	many	TRBJ2-1	TRBV12-3/TRBV12-4	CASSLAAGGFNEQFF	TGTGCCAGCAGTTTAGCGGCGGGAGGGTTTAATGAGCAGTTCTTC
-	few	TRBJ1-2	TRBV7-9	CASSLGEGQGSGYTF	TGTGCCAGCAGCTTAGGGGAAGGGCAGGGTTCTGGCTACACCTTC
-	-	TRBJ2-3	TRBV5-4	CASSKQAASTDTQYF	TGTGCCAGCAGCAAACAGGCCGCTAGCACAGATACGCAGTATTTT
-	-	TRBJ2-1	TRBV24-1	CATEVYNEQFF	TGTGCCACGGAGGTTTACAATGAGCAGTTCTTC
-	-	TRBJ2-7	TRBV10-2	CASTDQSYEQYF	TGCGCCAGCACGGACCAGTCCTACGAGCAGTACTTC
-	-	TRBJ2-7	TRBV4-1	CASSQGPGTPYEQHF	TGCGCCAGCAGCCAAGGGCCCGGGACACCCTACGAGCAGCACTTC
-	few	TRBJ2-7	TRBV28	CASSTTGALNYEQYF	TGTGCCAGTAGCACGACCGGGGCCCTAAACTACGAGCAGTACTTC
-	-	TRBJ1-5	TRBV28	CASSQGGGMQPQHF	TGTGCCAGCAGCCAAGGGGGGGGGATGCAGCCCCAGCATTTT
-	medium-sized	TRBJ2-1	TRBV12-3/TRBV12-4	CASSLSNEQFF	TGTGCCAGCAGCTTGAGTAATGAGCAGTTCTTC
-	few	TRBJ2-1	TRBV6-5	CASFRGVEQFF	TGTGCCAGCTTTCGAGGAGTTGAGCAGTTCTTC
-	-	TRBJ1-5	TRBV30	CAWSVGSLNQPQHF	TGTGCCTGGAGTGTAGGGTCCCTAAATCAGCCCCAGCATTTT
-	-	TRBJ2-2	TRBV7-9	CASSSFRAGELFF	TGTGCCAGCAGCTCCTTCAGGGCCGGGGAGCTGTTTTTT
-	many	TRBJ2-3	TRBV12-3/TRBV12-4	CASSLVGDTQYF	TGTGCCAGCAGTTTAGTAGGAGATACGCAGTATTTT